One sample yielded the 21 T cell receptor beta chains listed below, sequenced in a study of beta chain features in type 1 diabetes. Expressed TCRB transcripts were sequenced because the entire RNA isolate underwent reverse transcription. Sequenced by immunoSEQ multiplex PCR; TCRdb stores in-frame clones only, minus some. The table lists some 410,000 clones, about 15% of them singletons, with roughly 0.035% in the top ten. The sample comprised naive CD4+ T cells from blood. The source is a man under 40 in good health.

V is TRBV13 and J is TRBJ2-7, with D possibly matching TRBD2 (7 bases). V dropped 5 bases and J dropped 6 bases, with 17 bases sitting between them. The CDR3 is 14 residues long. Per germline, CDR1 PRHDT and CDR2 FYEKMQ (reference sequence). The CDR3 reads CASSRGGASLEQYF. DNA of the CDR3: TGTGCCAGCAGCCGTGGGGGGGCCTCACTCGAGCAGTACTTC.

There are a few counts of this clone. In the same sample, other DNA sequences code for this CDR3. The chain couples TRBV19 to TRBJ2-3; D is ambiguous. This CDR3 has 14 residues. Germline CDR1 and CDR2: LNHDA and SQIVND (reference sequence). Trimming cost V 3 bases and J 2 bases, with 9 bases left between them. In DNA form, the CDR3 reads TGTGCCAGTAGTATCGGCCTTTTCACAGATACGCAGTATTTT. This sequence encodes CASSIGLFTDTQYF.

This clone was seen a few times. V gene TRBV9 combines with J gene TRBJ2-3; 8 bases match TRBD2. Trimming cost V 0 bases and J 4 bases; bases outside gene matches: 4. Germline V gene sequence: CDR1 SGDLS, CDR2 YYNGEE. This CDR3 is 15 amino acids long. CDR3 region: CASSVAGGFPDTQYF. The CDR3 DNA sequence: TGTGCCAGCAGCGTAGCGGGAGGGTTCCCAGATACGCAGTATTTT. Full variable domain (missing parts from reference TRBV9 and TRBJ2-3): DSGVTQTPKHLITATGQRVTLRCSPRSGDLSVYWYQQSLDQGLQFLIQYYNGEERAKGNILERFSAQQFPDLHSELNLSSLELGDSALYFCASSVAGGFPDTQYFGPGTRLTVL.

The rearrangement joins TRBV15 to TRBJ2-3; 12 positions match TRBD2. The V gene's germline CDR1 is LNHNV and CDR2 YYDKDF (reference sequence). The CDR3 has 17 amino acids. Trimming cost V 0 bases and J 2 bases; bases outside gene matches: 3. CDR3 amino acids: CATSRELAGGHTDTQYF. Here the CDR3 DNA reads TGTGCCACCAGCAGAGAACTAGCGGGGGGCCACACAGATACGCAGTATTTT.

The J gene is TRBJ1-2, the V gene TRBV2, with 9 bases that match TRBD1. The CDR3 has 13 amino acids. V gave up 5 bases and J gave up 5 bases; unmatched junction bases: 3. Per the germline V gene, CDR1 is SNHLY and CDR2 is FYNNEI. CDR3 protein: CASSPGQGYGYTF. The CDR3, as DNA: TGTGCCAGCAGTCCGGGACAGGGTTATGGCTACACCTTC.

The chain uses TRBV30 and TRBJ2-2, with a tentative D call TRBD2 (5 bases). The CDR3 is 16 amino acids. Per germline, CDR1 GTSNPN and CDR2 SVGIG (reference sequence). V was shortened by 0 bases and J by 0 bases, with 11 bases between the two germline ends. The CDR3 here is CAWSVARTSNTGELFF. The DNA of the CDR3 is TGTGCCTGGAGTGTAGCCCGGACTTCGAACACCGGGGAGCTGTTTTTT.

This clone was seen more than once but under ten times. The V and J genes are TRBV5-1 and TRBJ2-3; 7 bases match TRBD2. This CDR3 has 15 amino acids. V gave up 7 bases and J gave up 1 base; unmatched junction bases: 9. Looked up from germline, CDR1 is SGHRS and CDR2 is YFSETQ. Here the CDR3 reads CASWKRGYGTDTQYF. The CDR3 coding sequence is TGCGCCAGCTGGAAGCGGGGCTATGGCACAGATACGCAGTATTTT.

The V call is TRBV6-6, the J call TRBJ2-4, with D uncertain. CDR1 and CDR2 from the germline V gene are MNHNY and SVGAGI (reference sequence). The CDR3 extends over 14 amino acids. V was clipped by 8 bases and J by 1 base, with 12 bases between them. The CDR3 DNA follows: TGTGCCAGCCTCCCGCGCGCTGCCAAAAACATTCAGTACTTC. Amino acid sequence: CASLPRAAKNIQYF.

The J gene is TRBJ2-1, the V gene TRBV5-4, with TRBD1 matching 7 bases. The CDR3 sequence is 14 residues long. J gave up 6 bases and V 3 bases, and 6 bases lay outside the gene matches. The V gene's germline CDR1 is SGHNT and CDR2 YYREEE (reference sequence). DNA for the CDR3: TGTGCCAGCAGCTCATTACGACAGGGCAATGAGCAGTTCTTC. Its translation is CASSSLRQGNEQFF.

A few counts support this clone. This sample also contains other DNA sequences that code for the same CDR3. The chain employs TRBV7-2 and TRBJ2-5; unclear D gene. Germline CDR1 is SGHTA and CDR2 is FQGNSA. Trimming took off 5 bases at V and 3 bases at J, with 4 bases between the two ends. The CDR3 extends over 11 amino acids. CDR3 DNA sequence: TGTGCCAGCAGCCCGAAAGAGACCCAGTACTTC. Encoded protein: CASSPKETQYF.

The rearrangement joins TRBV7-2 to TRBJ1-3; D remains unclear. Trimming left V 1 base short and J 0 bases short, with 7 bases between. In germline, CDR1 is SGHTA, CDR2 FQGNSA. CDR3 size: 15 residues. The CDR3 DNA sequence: TGTGCCAGCAGCTTAGTGGGTTTCTCTGGAAACACCATATATTTT. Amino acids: CASSLVGFSGNTIYF.

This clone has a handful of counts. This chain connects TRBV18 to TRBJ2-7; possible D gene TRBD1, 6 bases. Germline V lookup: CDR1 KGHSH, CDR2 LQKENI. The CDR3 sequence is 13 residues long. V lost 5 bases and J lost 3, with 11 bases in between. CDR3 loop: CASSDRDIYEQYV. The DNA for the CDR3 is TGTGCCAGCTCAGACCGGGACATCTACGAGCAGTACGTC.

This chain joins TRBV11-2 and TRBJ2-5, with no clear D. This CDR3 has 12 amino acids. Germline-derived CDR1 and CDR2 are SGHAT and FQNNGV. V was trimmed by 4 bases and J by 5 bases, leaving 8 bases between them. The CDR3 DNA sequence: TGTGCCAGCAGCTACTTAGGGGAGACCCAGTACTTC. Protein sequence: CASSYLGETQYF. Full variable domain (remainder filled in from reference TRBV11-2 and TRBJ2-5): EAGVAQSPRYKIIEKRQSVAFWCNPISGHATLYWYQQILGQGPKLLIQFQNNGVVDDSQLPKDRFSAERLKGVDSTLKIQPAKLEDSAVYLCASSYLGETQYFGPGTRLLVL.

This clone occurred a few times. The CDR3 sequence: CASSLGTGGYTF. CDR3 coding DNA: TGTGCCAGCAGCTTGGGGACAGGTGGCTACACCTTC. The J gene is TRBJ1-2, the V gene TRBV7-2; 8 bases align to TRBD1. This CDR3 spans 12 amino acids. Losses at the gene ends were 3 bases for V and 7 bases for J; bases not matched to a gene: 1. The germline V gene encodes CDR1 SGHTA and CDR2 FQGNSA.

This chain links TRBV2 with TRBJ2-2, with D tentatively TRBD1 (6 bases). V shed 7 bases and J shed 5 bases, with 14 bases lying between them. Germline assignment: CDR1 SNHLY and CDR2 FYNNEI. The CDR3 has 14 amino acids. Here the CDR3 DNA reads TGTGCCAGCACCCTCCGTACAGGGACCGGGGAGCTGTTTTTT. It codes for CASTLRTGTGELFF.

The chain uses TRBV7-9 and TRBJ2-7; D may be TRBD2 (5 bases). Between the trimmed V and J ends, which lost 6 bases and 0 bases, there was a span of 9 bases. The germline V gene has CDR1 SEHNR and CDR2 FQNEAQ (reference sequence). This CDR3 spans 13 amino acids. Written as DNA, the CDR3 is TGTGCCAGCAGTCCCGCGGGCTCCTACGAGCAGTACGTC. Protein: CASSPAGSYEQYV.

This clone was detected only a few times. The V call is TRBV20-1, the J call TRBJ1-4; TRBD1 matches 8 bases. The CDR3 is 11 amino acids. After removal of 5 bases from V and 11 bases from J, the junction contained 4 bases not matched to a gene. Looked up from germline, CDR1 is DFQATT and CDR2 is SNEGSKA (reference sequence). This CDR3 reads CSALDREKLFF. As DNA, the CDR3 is TGCAGTGCTTTGGACAGGGAGAAACTGTTTTTT.

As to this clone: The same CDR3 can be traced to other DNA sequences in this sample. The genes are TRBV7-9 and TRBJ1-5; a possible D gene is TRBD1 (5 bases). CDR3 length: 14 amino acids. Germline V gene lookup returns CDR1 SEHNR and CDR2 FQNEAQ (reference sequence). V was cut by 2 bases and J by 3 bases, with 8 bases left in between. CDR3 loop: CASSLQGSNQPQHF. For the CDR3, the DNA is TGTGCCAGCAGCTTACAGGGCTCCAATCAGCCCCAGCATTTT. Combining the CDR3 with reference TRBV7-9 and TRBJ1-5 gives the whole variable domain DTGVSQNPRHKITKRGQNVTFRCDPISEHNRLYWYRQTLGQGPEFLTYFQNEAQLEKSRLLSDRFSAERPKGSFSTLEIQRTEQGDSAMYLCASSLQGSNQPQHFGDGTRLSIL.

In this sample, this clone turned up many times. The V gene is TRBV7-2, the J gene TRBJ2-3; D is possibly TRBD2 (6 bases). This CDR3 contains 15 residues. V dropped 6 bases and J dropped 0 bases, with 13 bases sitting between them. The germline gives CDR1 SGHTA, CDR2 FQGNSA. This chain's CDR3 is CASSSGRTSTDTQYF. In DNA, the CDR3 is TGTGCCAGCAGTTCAGGGAGGACTAGCACAGATACGCAGTATTTT.

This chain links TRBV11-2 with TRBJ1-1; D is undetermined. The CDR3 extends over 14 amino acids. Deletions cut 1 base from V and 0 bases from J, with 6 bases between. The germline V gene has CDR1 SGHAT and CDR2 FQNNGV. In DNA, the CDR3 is TGTGCCAGCAGCTTAGGCCCAATGAACACTGAAGCTTTCTTT. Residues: CASSLGPMNTEAFF.

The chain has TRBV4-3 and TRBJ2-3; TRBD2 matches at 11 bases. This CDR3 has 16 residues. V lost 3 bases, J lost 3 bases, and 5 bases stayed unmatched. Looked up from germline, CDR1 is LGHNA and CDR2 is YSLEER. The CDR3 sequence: CASSQTSGAPTDTQYF. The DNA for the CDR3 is TGCGCCAGCAGCCAGACTAGCGGGGCACCTACAGATACGCAGTATTTT.